The 3 T cell receptor beta chains listed next were all sequenced from one sample in a study of T-cell reconstitution after alpha-beta-depleted transplantation in children. A library of TCRbeta sequences, prepared with unique molecular identifiers, was generated. MiXCR, applied by TCRdb to the PCR reads, yields one record per CDR3 protein. The repertoire holds over 200,000 distinct CDR3 sequences, 8% to 10% seen once, with approximately 6.6% in the top ten. Sequencing was performed on PBMCs from the stem cell graft donor, taken from the stem cell graft. The receptor set was obtained from a human donor who donated a stem cell graft to a child with acute lymphoblastic leukemia.

In this sample, this clonotype turned up many times. V gene TRBV5-1 combines with J gene TRBJ2-7; D call uncertain. Germline lookup yields CDR1 SGHRS and CDR2 YFSETQ. V dropped 1 base and J dropped 3 bases, with 14 bases sitting between them. CDR3 size: 15 residues. As DNA, the CDR3 is TGCGCCAGCAGCTTGCTTCCAGAGGCGGTCTACGAGCAGTACTTC. It is translated as CASSLLPEAVYEQYF.

The rearrangement uses TRBV20-1 and TRBJ1-1, with 8 bases matching TRBD1. The V gene end was trimmed by 2 bases and the J gene end by 1 base; junction bases not matched to a gene: 9. The CDR3 consists of 16 residues. Germline V gene sequence: CDR1 DFQATT, CDR2 SNEGSKA (reference sequence). The CDR3 sequence: CSARLNRGAQNTEAFF. In nucleotides, the CDR3 is TGCAGTGCTAGATTAAACAGGGGGGCACAGAACACTGAAGCTTTCTTT.

This clonotype has ten or more counts. This rearrangement joins TRBV11-2 to TRBJ2-2; D not certain. Germline CDR1 is SGHAT and CDR2 is FQNNGV. This CDR3 contains 15 residues. V shed 5 bases and J shed 2 bases, with 12 bases lying between them. CDR3 bases: TGTGCCAGCAGCCTGGGAAGGTTCAACACCGGGGAGCTGTTTTTT. This codes for CASSLGRFNTGELFF.